This T cell receptor beta chain emerged from a study of CD8 T cells in Susac syndrome. Trimming removed 0 bases from V and 6 bases from J; junction bases left unmatched: 5. Germline CDR1 and CDR2: SGDLS and YYNGEE. The CDR3 totals 15 residues. RNA amounts of 0.5 to 1 ug underwent reverse transcription with random hexamers. One entry per CDR3 protein results from TCRdb running MiXCR on the immunoSEQ multiplex PCR reads. The table shows 210,000 or so distinct CDR3 sequences, with over 90% occurring only once. This receptor was obtained from a human donor with Susac syndrome. The sample consisted of CD4+ T cells from PBMCs. The rearrangement uses TRBV9 and TRBJ1-4; 7 bases match TRBD1. The CDR3 coding sequence is TGTGCCAGCAGCGTAGTGACAGGGAGAGATGAAAAACTGTTTTTT. Translation: CASSVVTGRDEKLFF.